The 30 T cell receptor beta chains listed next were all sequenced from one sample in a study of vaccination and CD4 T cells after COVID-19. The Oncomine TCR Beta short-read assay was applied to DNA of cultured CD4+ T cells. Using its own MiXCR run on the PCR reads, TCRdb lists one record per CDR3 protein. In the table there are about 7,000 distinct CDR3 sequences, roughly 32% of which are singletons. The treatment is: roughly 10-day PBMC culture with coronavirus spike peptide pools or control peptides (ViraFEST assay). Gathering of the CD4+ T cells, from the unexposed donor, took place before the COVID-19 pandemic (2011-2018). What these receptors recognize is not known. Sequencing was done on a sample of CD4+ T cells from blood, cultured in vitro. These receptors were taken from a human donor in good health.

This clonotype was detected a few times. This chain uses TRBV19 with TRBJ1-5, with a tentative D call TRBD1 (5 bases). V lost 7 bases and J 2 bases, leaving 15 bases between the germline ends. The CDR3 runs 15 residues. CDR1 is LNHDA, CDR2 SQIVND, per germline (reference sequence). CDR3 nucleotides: TGTGCCAGTACCGTACGAGGGGACGGCAATCAGCCCCAGCATTTT. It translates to CASTVRGDGNQPQHF.

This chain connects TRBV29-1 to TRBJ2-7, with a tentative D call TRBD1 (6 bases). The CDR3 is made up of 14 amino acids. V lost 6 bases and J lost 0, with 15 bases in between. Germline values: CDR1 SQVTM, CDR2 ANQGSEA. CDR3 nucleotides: TGCAGCGTGAGCCGGGACATCAGCTCCTACGAGCAGTACTTC. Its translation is CSVSRDISSYEQYF.

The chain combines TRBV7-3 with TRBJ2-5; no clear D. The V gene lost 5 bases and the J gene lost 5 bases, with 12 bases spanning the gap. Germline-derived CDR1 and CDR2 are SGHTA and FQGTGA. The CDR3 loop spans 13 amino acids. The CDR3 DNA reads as TGTGCCAGCAGCCCGGCGCGGTCGGAGACCCAGTACTTC. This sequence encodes CASSPARSETQYF.

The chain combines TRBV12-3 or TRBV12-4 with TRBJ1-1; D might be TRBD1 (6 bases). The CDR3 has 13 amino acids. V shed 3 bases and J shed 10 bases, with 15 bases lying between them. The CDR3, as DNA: TGTGCCAGCAGTTTCGGGGACACCCCCCGAGCTTTCTTT. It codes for CASSFGDTPRAFF.

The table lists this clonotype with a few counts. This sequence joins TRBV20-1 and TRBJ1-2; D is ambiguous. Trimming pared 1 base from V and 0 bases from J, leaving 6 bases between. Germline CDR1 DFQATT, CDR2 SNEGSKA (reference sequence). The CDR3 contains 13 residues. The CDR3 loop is CSARAGANYGYTF. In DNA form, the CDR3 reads TGCAGTGCTAGAGCAGGAGCTAACTATGGCTACACCTTC.

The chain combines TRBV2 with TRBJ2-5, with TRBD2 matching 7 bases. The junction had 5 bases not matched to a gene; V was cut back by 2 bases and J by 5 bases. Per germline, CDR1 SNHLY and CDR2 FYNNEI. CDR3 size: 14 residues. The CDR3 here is CASSESGEGETQYF. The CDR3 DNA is TGTGCCAGCAGTGAATCGGGGGAGGGGGAGACCCAGTACTTC.

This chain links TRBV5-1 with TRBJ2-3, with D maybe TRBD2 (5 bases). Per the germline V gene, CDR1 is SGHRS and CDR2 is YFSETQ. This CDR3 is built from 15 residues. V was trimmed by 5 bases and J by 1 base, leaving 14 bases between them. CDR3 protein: CASRLLVQGTDTQYF. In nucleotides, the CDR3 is TGCGCCAGCAGACTACTAGTCCAAGGCACAGATACGCAGTATTTT.

This CDR3 is CASSWTGGEAPIHNEQFF. As DNA, the CDR3 is TGTGCCAGCAGCTGGACGGGCGGGGAAGCACCGATTCACAATGAGCAGTTCTTC. This sequence joins TRBV5-5 and TRBJ2-1; TRBD2 is a possible D gene (6 bases). Germline values: CDR1 SGHKS, CDR2 YYEKEE (reference sequence). Trimming cost V 3 bases and J 5 bases, with 24 bases left between them. This CDR3 comprises 18 residues.

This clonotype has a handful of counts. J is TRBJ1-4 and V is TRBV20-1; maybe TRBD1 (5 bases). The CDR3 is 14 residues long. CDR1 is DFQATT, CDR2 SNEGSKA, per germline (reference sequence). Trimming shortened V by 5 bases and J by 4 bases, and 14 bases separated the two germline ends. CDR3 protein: CSADGGALNEKLFF. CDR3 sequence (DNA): TGCAGTGCTGATGGAGGGGCCCTTAATGAAAAACTGTTTTTT.

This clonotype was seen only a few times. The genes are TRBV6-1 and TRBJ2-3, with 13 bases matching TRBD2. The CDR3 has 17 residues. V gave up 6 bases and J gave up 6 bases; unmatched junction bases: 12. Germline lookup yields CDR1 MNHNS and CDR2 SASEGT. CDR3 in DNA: TGTGCCAGCAGAGACGTTCGGACTAGCGGGAGCGGTGATACGCAGTATTTT. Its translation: CASRDVRTSGSGDTQYF.

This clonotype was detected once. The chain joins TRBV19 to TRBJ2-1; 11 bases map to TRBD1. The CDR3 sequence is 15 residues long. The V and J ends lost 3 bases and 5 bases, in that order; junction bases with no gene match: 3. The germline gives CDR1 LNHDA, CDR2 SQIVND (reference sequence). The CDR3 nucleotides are TGTGCCAGTAGTATTGGACAGGGGGCCAACAATGAGCAGTTCTTC. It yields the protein CASSIGQGANNEQFF.

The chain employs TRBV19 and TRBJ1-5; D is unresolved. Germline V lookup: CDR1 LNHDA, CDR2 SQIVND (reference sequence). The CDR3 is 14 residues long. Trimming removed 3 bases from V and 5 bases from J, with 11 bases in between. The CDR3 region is CASSIQRGDQPQHF. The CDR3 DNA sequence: TGTGCCAGTAGTATTCAGCGAGGAGATCAGCCCCAGCATTTT.

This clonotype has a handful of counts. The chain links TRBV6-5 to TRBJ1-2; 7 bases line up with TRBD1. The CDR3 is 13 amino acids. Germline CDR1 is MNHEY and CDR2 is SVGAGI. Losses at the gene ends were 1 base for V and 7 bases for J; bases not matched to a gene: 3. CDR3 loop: CASSYLYRGGYTF. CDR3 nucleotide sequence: TGTGCCAGCAGTTACTTGTACAGGGGTGGCTACACCTTC.

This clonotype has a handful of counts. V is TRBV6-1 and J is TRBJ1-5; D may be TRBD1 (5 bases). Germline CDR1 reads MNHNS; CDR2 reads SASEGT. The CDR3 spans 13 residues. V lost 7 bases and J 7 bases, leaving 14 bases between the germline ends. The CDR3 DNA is TGTGCCAGCACTATCCCTGGGGACCAGCCCCAGCATTTT. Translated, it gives CASTIPGDQPQHF.

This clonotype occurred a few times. Here the CDR3 reads CASSSGVTSYNEQFF. CDR3 coding DNA: TGTGCCAGCAGCTCCGGGGTGACCTCCTACAATGAGCAGTTCTTC. The chain couples TRBV7-3 to TRBJ2-1; D is possibly TRBD2 (5 bases). The CDR3 extends over 15 amino acids. The germline V gene encodes CDR1 SGHTA and CDR2 FQGTGA. V was pared by 4 bases and J by 0 bases, with 10 bases between.

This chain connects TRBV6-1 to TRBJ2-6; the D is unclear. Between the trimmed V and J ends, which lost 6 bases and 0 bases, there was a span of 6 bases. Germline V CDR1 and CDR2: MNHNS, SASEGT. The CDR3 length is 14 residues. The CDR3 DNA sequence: TGTGCCAGCAGCGGATTCTCTGGGGCCAACGTCCTGACTTTC. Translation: CASSGFSGANVLTF.

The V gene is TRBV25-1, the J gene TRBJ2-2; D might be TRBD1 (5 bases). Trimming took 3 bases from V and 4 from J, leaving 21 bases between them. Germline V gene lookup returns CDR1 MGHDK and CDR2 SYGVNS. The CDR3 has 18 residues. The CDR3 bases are TGTGCCAGCAGTGACAAACCCTCAGACAGTGTACGCACCGGGGAGCTGTTTTTT. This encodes CASSDKPSDSVRTGELFF.

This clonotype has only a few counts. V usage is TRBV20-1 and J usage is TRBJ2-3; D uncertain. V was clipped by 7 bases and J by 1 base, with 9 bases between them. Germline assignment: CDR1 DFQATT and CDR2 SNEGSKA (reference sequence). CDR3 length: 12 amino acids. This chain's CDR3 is CSGSAGTDTQYF. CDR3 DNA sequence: TGCAGTGGATCAGCAGGCACAGATACGCAGTATTTT.

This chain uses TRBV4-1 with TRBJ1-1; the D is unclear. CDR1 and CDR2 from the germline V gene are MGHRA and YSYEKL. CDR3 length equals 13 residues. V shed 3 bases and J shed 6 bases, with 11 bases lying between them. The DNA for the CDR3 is TGCGCCAGCAGCCAGGACGATAGGGCTGAAGCTTTCTTT. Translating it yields CASSQDDRAEAFF.

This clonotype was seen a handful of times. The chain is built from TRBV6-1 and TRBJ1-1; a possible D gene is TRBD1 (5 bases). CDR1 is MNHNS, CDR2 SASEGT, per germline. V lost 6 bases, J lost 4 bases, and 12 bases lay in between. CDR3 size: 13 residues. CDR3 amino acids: CASRVLTGTEAFF. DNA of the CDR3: TGTGCCAGCAGGGTATTAACAGGCACTGAAGCTTTCTTT.

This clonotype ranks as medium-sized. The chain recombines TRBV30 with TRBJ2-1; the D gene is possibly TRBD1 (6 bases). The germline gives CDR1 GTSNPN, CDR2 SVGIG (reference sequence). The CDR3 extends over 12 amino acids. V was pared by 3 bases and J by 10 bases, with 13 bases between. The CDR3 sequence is CAWSRGPREQFF. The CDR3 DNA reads TGTGCCTGGAGCAGGGGCCCGCGAGAGCAGTTCTTC.

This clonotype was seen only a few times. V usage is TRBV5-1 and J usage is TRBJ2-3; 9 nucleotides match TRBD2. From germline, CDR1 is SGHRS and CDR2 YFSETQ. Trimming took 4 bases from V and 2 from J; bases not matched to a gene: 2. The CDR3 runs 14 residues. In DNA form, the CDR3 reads TGCGCCAGCAGCGGGGGACTAGCCACAGATACGCAGTATTTT. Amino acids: CASSGGLATDTQYF.

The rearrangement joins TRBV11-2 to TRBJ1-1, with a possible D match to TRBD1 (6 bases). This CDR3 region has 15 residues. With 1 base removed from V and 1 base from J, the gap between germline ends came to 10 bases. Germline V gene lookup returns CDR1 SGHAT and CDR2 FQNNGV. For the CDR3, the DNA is TGTGCCAGCAGCTTAGTCGCGACAGGGAACACTGAAGCTTTCTTT. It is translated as CASSLVATGNTEAFF.

CDR3 amino acids: CSARKLRDRLSTDTQYF. In DNA form, the CDR3 reads TGCAGTGCTAGAAAGTTACGAGACCGACTAAGCACAGATACGCAGTATTTT. The V gene is TRBV20-1, the J gene TRBJ2-3; D perhaps matches TRBD2 (5 bases). This CDR3 region has 17 residues. Trimming shortened V by 2 bases and J by 0 bases, and 18 bases separated the two germline ends. CDR1 is DFQATT and CDR2 is SNEGSKA in the germline V gene (reference sequence).

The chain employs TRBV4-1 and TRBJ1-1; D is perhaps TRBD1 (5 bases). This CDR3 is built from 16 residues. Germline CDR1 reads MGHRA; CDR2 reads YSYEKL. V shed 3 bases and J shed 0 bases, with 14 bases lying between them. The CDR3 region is CASSQGEWHMNTEAFF. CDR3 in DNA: TGCGCCAGCAGCCAGGGGGAGTGGCACATGAACACTGAAGCTTTCTTT.

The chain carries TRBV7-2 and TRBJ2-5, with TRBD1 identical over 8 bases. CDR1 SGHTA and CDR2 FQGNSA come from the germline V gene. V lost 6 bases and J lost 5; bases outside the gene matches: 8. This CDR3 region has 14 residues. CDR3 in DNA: TGTGCCAGCAGTCTTACGACAGGGGTTGAGACCCAGTACTTC. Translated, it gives CASSLTTGVETQYF.

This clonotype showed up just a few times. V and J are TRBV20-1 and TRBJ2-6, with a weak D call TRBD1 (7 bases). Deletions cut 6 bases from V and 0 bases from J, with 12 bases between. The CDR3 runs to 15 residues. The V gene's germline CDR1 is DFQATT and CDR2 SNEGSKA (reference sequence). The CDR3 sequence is CSASRGVSGANVLTF. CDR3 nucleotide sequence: TGCAGTGCCTCCAGGGGGGTCTCTGGGGCCAACGTCCTGACTTTC.

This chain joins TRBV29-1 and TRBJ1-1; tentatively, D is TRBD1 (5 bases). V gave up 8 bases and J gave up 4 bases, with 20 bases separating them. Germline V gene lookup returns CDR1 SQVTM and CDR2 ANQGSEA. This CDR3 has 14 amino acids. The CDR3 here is CSITRAGQGTEAFF. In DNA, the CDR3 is TGCAGCATAACCAGGGCGGGCCAAGGCACTGAAGCTTTCTTT.

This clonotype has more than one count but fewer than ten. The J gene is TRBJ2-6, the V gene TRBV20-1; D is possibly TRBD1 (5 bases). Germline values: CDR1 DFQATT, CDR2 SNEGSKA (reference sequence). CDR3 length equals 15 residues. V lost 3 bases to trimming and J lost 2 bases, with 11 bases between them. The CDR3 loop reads CSARVTGAGANVLTF. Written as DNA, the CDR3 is TGCAGTGCTAGGGTTACAGGTGCTGGGGCCAACGTCCTGACTTTC.

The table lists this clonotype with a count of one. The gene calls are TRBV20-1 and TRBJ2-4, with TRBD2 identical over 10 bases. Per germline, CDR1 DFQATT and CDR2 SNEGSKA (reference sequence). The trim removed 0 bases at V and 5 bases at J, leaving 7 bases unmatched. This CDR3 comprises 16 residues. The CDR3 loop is CSARDPLAGVQNIQYF. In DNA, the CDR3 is TGCAGTGCTAGAGATCCCCTAGCGGGGGTACAAAACATTCAGTACTTC.